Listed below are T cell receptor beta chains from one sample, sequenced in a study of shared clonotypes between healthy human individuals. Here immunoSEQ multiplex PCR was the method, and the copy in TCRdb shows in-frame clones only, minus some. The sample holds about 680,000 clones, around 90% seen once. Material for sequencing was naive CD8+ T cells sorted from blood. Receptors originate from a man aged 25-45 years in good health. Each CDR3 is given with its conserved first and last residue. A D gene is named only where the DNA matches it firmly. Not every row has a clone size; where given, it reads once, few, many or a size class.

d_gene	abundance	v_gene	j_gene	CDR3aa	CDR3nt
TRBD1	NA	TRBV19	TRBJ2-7	CASSIRDSSYYEQYF	TGTGCCAGTAGTATCCGGGACAGCAGCTACTACGAGCAGTACTTC
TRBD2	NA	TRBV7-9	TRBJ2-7	CASSQGLAGGAYEQYF	TGTGCCAGCAGCCAGGGACTAGCGGGAGGGGCCTACGAGCAGTACTTC
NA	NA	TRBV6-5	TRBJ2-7	CASSPQGLSNYEQYF	TGTGCCAGCAGCCCCCAGGGACTTTCCAACTACGAGCAGTACTTC
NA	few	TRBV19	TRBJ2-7	CASSIDGFGSNEQYF	TGTGCCAGTAGTATAGACGGGTTCGGGTCAAACGAGCAGTACTTC
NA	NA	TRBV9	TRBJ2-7	CASSGGGSSYEQYF	TGTGCCAGCAGCGGCGGCGGGTCCTCCTACGAGCAGTACTTC
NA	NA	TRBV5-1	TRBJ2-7	CASSLETSYEQYF	TGCGCCAGCAGCTTGGAAACCAGCTACGAGCAGTACTTC
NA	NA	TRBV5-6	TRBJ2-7	CASSSDERLDF	TGTGCCAGCAGCTCGGATGAGCGTTTGGACTTC
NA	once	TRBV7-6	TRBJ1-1	CASSLVMENTEAFF	TGTGCCAGCAGCTTAGTAATGGAGAACACTGAAGCTTTCTTT
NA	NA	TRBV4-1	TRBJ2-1	CASSQALYNEQFF	TGCGCCAGCAGCCAGGCCCTCTACAATGAGCAGTTCTTC
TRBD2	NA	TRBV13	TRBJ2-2	CASSLGLAGVLGGELFF	TGTGCCAGCAGCCTGGGACTAGCGGGAGTATTGGGCGGGGAGCTGTTTTTT
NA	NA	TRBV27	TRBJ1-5	CASSGLESNQPQHF	TGTGCCAGCAGTGGGCTGGAAAGCAATCAGCCCCAGCATTTT
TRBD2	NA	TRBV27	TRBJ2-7	CASSPLGLGVYEQYF	TGTGCCAGCAGTCCCCTCGGACTAGGGGTCTACGAGCAGTACTTC